This entry lists 31 T cell receptor beta chains sequenced from one sample in a study of T cells in women clearing cervical HPV infection. The repertoire was sequenced with immunoSEQ multiplex PCR; TCRdb's copy has only in-frame clones and lacks some. The table lists roughly 12,000 clones. The sequenced sample was blood buffy coat. Receptors were obtained from a woman aged 18 to 69 with a cervical HPV16 infection that either progressed to CIN3+ or cleared (not recorded which).

As to this clone: The CDR3 is cut off 3 residues early in the read; its end comes from the germline J gene. The chain combines TRBV19 with TRBJ2-7; D ambiguous. The CDR3 covers 13 residues. Deletions cut 5 bases from V and 4 bases from J, with 12 bases between. Germline assignment: CDR1 LNHDA and CDR2 SQIVND (reference sequence). The CDR3: CASSSESGYEQYF. The DNA read from the CDR3 is TGTGCCAGTAGTTCCGAATCGGGTTACGAG.

For this clone: The read finishes 3 residues shy of the CDR3 end, and the germline J gene is used to complete it. The chain joins TRBV20-1 to TRBJ1-1, with no clear D. Germline V lookup: CDR1 DFQATT, CDR2 SNEGSKA (reference sequence). The CDR3 sequence is 13 residues long. V dropped 6 bases and J dropped 0 bases, with 11 bases sitting between them. CDR3: CSAKQSMNTEAFF. Partial CDR3 DNA: TGCAGTGCAAAACAGAGTATGAACACTGAA.

This clone is classed as medium-sized by frequency. The read terminates 3 residues before the CDR3 end, so the remaining end is supplied by the germline J gene. The chain carries TRBV18 and TRBJ2-5; D unclear. The V end was cut by 5 bases, the J end by 2 bases, with 3 bases between. From germline, CDR1 is KGHSH and CDR2 LQKENI. The CDR3 covers 11 residues. The CDR3 loop is CASSSQETQYF. CDR3 bases read: TGTGCCAGCTCATCACAAGAGACC.

On this clone: The CDR3 is cut off 3 residues early in the read; its end comes from the germline J gene. The J gene is TRBJ2-2, the V gene TRBV29-1; 7 nucleotides agree with TRBD1. Trimming removed 6 bases from V and 7 bases from J; junction bases left unmatched: 11. Germline V lookup: CDR1 SQVTM, CDR2 ANQGSEA. CDR3 size: 14 residues. Incomplete CDR3 DNA: TGCAGCGTCCTCCATAGGGGGCTCGGCGGGGAG. This codes for CSVLHRGLGGE. The complete CDR3 reads CSVLHRGLGGELFF.

Concerning this clone: The observed sequence ends 3 residues before the CDR3 terminus, with the missing tail filled in from the germline J gene. The V gene is TRBV2, the J gene TRBJ2-3; 11 nucleotides align to TRBD1. Germline trimming cut 6 bases from V and 6 bases from J; bases unmatched to any gene: 11. The V gene's germline CDR1 is SNHLY and CDR2 FYNNEI. The length of the CDR3 is 16 residues. The CDR3 spells CASRLGTGGLYDTQYF. The CDR3 DNA, read in part, is TGTGCCAGCAGGCTAGGGACAGGGGGGCTCTACGATACG.

By frequency, this clone registers medium-sized (0.01 to 0.1%). Read coverage stops 3 residues before the CDR3 terminus; the germline J gene supplies the remainder. V and J are TRBV18 and TRBJ2-3; no clear D gene. This CDR3 region has 13 residues. V lost 3 bases to trimming and J lost 3 bases, with 7 bases between them. Germline CDR1 is KGHSH and CDR2 is LQKENI. The sequenced part of the CDR3 DNA is TGTGCCAGCTCACCCACAAGGACAGATACG. Translation: CASSPTRTDT. The full-length CDR3 reads as CASSPTRTDTQYF.

The CDR3 DNA, read in part, is TGTGCCAGCAGCTTAGGGCAGGGATGGGAAAAG. As protein: CASSLGQGWEK. The entire CDR3 protein reads CASSLGQGWEKLFF. The J gene is TRBJ2-2, the V gene TRBV5-5; possibly TRBD1 for D (5 bases). Sequencing ends 3 residues short of the CDR3 end; the germline J gene provides the rest. This CDR3 has 14 amino acids. Germline V gene sequence: CDR1 SGHKS, CDR2 YYEKEE (reference sequence).

A word on this clone: The read halts 3 residues ahead of the CDR3 end, with the missing end drawn from the germline J gene. This chain links TRBV4-2 with TRBJ1-2; 10 nucleotides line up with TRBD1. Germline CDR1 LGHNA, CDR2 YNFKEQ. CDR3 size: 17 residues. Incomplete CDR3 DNA: TGTGCCAGCAGCCAAGTCCCAGGACAGGGGGTATCGGGAGGC. It codes for CASSQVPGQGVSGG. The whole CDR3 protein is CASSQVPGQGVSGGYTF.

On this clone itself: Read coverage stops 3 residues before the CDR3 terminus; the germline J gene supplies the remainder. This chain uses TRBV11-2 with TRBJ2-3; 11 bases align to TRBD2. Looked up from germline, CDR1 is SGHAT and CDR2 is FQNNGV. CDR3 length: 14 residues. J gave up 7 bases and V 8 bases, and 8 bases lay outside the gene matches. CDR3 loop: CASSLSGGAYTQYF. The covered CDR3 bases are TGTGCCAGCTCACTTAGCGGGGGGGCCTATACG.

About this clone itself: The read falls 3 residues short of the CDR3 end, and the missing part is taken from the germline J gene. V and J are TRBV4-2 and TRBJ1-1; TRBD1 is a possible D gene (5 bases). The CDR3 contains 15 residues. Germline V gives CDR1 LGHNA, CDR2 YNFKEQ. V lost 0 bases and J 3 bases, leaving 11 bases between the germline ends. The CDR3: CASSQERGADTEAFF. Partial CDR3 DNA: TGTGCCAGCAGCCAAGAGAGGGGCGCCGACACTGAA.

On this clone itself: The CDR3 goes on 3 residues after the read ends, and that part is filled in from the germline J gene. This chain links TRBV19 with TRBJ1-1; 7 bases align to TRBD1. J was trimmed by 5 bases and V by 9 bases; bases with no gene match: 9. Germline CDR1 reads LNHDA; CDR2 reads SQIVND (reference sequence). This CDR3 is 13 amino acids long. CDR3 DNA (partial): TGTGCCAGCACCCGGGACAGAGAGACTGAA. Protein product: CASTRDRETE. The CDR3, in full, reads CASTRDRETEAFF.

About this clone itself: The observed sequence ends 3 residues before the CDR3 terminus, with the missing tail filled in from the germline J gene. The chain uses TRBV18 and TRBJ2-7; D is perhaps TRBD1 (7 bases). Germline CDR1 reads KGHSH; CDR2 reads LQKENI. Trimming shortened V by 6 bases and J by 4 bases, and 13 bases separated the two germline ends. There are 13 residues in the CDR3. CDR3 sequence: CASSRDSLYEQYF. The DNA read from the CDR3 is TGTGCCAGCTCGCGGGACAGCTTATACGAG.

A word on this clone: The CDR3 end falls 3 residues outside the read, so it is completed with the germline J gene. J is TRBJ2-1 and V is TRBV3-1 (or the pseudogene TRBV3-2); D possibly corresponds to TRBD2 (5 bases). V was trimmed by 3 bases and J by 6 bases, leaving 12 bases between them. Germline V gene data show CDR1 as LGHDT and CDR2 as YNNKEL (reference sequence). The CDR3 is 14 amino acids. CDR3 loop: CASSQKSAVNEQFF. The sequenced CDR3 bases are TGTGCCAGCAGCCAGAAGTCAGCGGTCAATGAG.

As regards this clone: The DNA ends 3 residues before the CDR3 does, and the rest of the CDR3 is filled in from the germline J gene. The chain combines TRBV5-1 with TRBJ2-7; D might be TRBD1 (6 bases). The CDR3 totals 14 residues. V was cut by 5 bases and J by 5 bases, with 17 bases left in between. Germline V CDR1 and CDR2: SGHRS, YFSETQ. CDR3 DNA (partial): TGCGCCAGCAGTCCCGGACAGCTTGGCAACGAG. Translation gives CASSPGQLGNE. The entire CDR3 protein is CASSPGQLGNEQYF.

Incomplete CDR3 DNA: TGTGCCTGGAGTACCGGCTCCTATAATTCACCC. Translated, it gives CAWSTGSYNSP. The complete CDR3 sequence is CAWSTGSYNSPLHF. This sequence joins TRBV30 and TRBJ1-6; D unclear. The read terminates 3 residues ahead of where the CDR3 ends, so the germline J gene completes it. This CDR3 is 14 amino acids long. The V gene's germline CDR1 is GTSNPN and CDR2 SVGIG (reference sequence). Trimming removed 2 bases at V and 0 bases at J, with 5 bases between.

Comments on this clone: The DNA ends 3 residues before the CDR3 does, and the rest of the CDR3 is filled in from the germline J gene. This chain connects TRBV4-1 to TRBJ1-2, with D perhaps TRBD1 (6 bases). Trimming took 0 bases from V and 0 from J, leaving 14 bases between them. This CDR3 is 17 amino acids long. Germline values: CDR1 MGHRA, CDR2 YSYEKL. This CDR3 reads CASSQDSPNRANYGYTF. The CDR3 bases that were read are TGCGCCAGCAGCCAAGATTCACCCAACAGGGCTAACTATGGC.

As to this clone: From the germline J gene comes the end of the CDR3, since the read stops 3 residues before it. This chain uses TRBV12-5 with TRBJ1-2; possible D gene TRBD1, 6 bases. The germline V and J ends were trimmed by 9 bases and 4 bases, with 27 bases remaining between them. CDR1 is LGHNT and CDR2 is FRNRAP in the germline V gene. This CDR3 spans 17 amino acids. The sequenced part of the CDR3 DNA is TGTGCTAGCCGGGGAGGGCAGGGGCCAACTATAAGCTATGGC. This codes for CASRGGQGPTISYG. The CDR3 as a whole reads CASRGGQGPTISYGYTF.

As concerns this clone: The read ends 3 residues early relative to the CDR3; the germline J gene fills the gap. V and J are TRBV7-9 and TRBJ2-5; the match to TRBD2 covers 8 bases. The germline V gene has CDR1 SEHNR and CDR2 FQNEAQ (reference sequence). The CDR3 runs 14 residues. The V and J ends lost 5 bases and 2 bases, in that order; junction bases with no gene match: 4. The CDR3 here is CASSVGGGQETQYF. CDR3 DNA (partial): TGTGCCAGCAGCGTCGGCGGGGGGCAAGAGACC.

About this clone itself: The read gets to within 3 residues of the CDR3 end, and the germline J gene fills in the rest. The chain combines TRBV7-8 with TRBJ2-7, with TRBD2 as a possible D gene (7 bases). Germline V gene lookup returns CDR1 SGHVS and CDR2 FQNEAQ. With 5 bases removed from V and 4 bases from J, the gap between germline ends came to 12 bases. The CDR3 extends over 13 amino acids. CDR3 protein: CASSTRGAYEQYF. The CDR3 bases that were read are TGTGCCAGCAGCACCCGGGGGGCTTACGAG.

Remarks on this clone: The read terminates 3 residues ahead of where the CDR3 ends, so the germline J gene completes it. The chain joins TRBV6-4 to TRBJ2-2; 10 bases are a match to TRBD1. V was clipped by 4 bases and J by 1 base; unmatched bases: 12. The CDR3 runs 19 residues. The germline V gene has CDR1 MRHNA and CDR2 SNTAGT. The CDR3 loop reads CASSVSTAGQGGNTGELFF. The part of the CDR3 DNA that was read is TGTGCCAGCAGTGTCTCGACCGCCGGACAGGGGGGGAACACCGGGGAG.

The part of the CDR3 DNA that was read is TGTGCCAGCAGCGCGACAGGGTCCCTAGGAGGAAACATT. This gives the protein CASSATGSLGGNI. The full CDR3 is CASSATGSLGGNIQYF. This chain links TRBV9 with TRBJ2-4; 7 bases fit TRBD1. The read halts 3 residues ahead of the CDR3 end, with the missing end drawn from the germline J gene. CDR1 is SGDLS and CDR2 is YYNGEE in the germline V gene. After removal of 3 bases from V and 6 bases from J, the junction contained 12 bases not matched to a gene. The CDR3 spans 16 residues. Drawing the rest from reference TRBV9 and TRBJ2-4, the complete variable domain is DSGVTQTPKHLITATGQRVTLRCSPRSGDLSVYWYQQSLDQGLQFLIQYYNGEERAKGNILERFSAQQFPDLHSELNLSSLELGDSALYFCASSATGSLGGNIQYFGAGTRLSVL.

The DNA read from the CDR3 is TGTGCCTGGAGCAGGGAATATAATTCACCC. Protein sequence: CAWSREYNSP. The CDR3 reads in full as CAWSREYNSPLHF. The chain recombines TRBV30 with TRBJ1-6; tentative D call: TRBD1 (5 bases). The read stops 3 residues short of the end of the CDR3; the missing end is completed from the germline J gene. Germline values: CDR1 GTSNPN, CDR2 SVGIG (reference sequence). CDR3 size: 13 residues. The V end lost 3 bases, the J end lost 4 bases, and 7 bases lay between the germline ends. Complete variable domain (other parts from reference TRBV30 and TRBJ1-6): SQTIHQWPATLVQPVGSPLSLECTVEGTSNPNLYWYRQAAGRGLQLLFYSVGIGQISSEVPQNLSASRPQDRQFILSSKKLLLSDSGFYLCAWSREYNSPLHFGNGTRLTVT.

Notes on this clone: Read data end 3 residues before the CDR3 end; the end is taken from the germline J gene. The chain links TRBV5-1 to TRBJ2-2, with D tentatively TRBD2 (6 bases). Germline CDR1 SGHRS, CDR2 YFSETQ. V lost 1 base and J lost 6, with 16 bases in between. CDR3 size: 16 residues. This CDR3 reads CASSLQSGGAAGELFF. The sequenced part of the CDR3 DNA is TGCGCCAGCAGCTTGCAGAGTGGCGGGGCGGCCGGGGAG.

As to this clone: From the germline J gene comes the end of the CDR3, since the read stops 3 residues before it. In the same sample, other DNA sequences code for this CDR3. The chain joins TRBV6-2 or TRBV6-3 to TRBJ1-5, with D unresolved. Germline-derived CDR1 and CDR2 are MNHEY and SVGEGT. The V and J ends lost 6 bases and 0 bases respectively, with 6 bases between them. This CDR3 contains 13 residues. The CDR3 DNA, read in part, is TGTGCCAGCAGCTCCTATAGCAATCAGCCC. Protein: CASSSYSNQP. The whole CDR3 protein is CASSSYSNQPQHF.

Details on this clone: The read comes to an end 3 residues before the CDR3 does, leaving the germline J gene to fill in the end. The rearrangement uses TRBV13 and TRBJ2-2; TRBD1 agrees at 9 bases. Trimming cost V 3 bases and J 6 bases; bases outside gene matches: 23. The CDR3 extends over 21 amino acids. The germline gives CDR1 PRHDT, CDR2 FYEKMQ (reference sequence). The covered CDR3 bases are TGTGCCAGCAGCTTTCAACGGCAGGGGGTCTACGGGACAGGGATGGCCGGGGAG. Translated, it gives CASSFQRQGVYGTGMAGE. The entire CDR3 protein reads CASSFQRQGVYGTGMAGELFF.

A remark on this clone: The missing CDR3 end, 3 residues past where the read stops, is filled in from the germline J gene. This sequence joins TRBV20-1 and TRBJ1-2; possible D gene TRBD1, 5 bases. This CDR3 spans 13 amino acids. CDR1 and CDR2 from the germline V gene are DFQATT and SNEGSKA (reference sequence). Incomplete CDR3 DNA: TGCAGTGCAAAGGAAGCGGGGCCCTACGGC. The encoded protein is CSAKEAGPYG. The whole CDR3 reads CSAKEAGPYGYTF.

In the case of this clone: The CDR3 goes on 3 residues after the read ends, and that part is filled in from the germline J gene. The chain recombines TRBV6-1 with TRBJ2-2; D might be TRBD2 (5 bases). Trimming left V 4 bases short and J 7 bases short, with 10 bases between. This CDR3 is built from 13 residues. Germline CDR1 is MNHNS and CDR2 is SASEGT. The sequenced CDR3 bases are TGTGCCAGCAGTGCCCGGGGTGGCGGGGAG. It translates to CASSARGGGE. The complete CDR3 reads CASSARGGGELFF.

Turning to this clone: The sequence runs out 3 residues before the end of the CDR3; the remainder is reconstructed from the germline J gene. The chain combines TRBV5-4 with TRBJ2-3; 9 bases are shared with TRBD1. Trimming took 4 bases from V and 0 from J; bases not matched to a gene: 3. From germline, CDR1 is SGHNT and CDR2 YYREEE (reference sequence). This CDR3 is 15 amino acids long. The CDR3 bases that were read are TGTGCCAGCAGCCACGGACAGGGGAGCACAGATACG. Its translation: CASSHGQGSTDT. The complete CDR3 reads CASSHGQGSTDTQYF.

With regard to this clone: The sequence runs out 3 residues before the end of the CDR3; the remainder is reconstructed from the germline J gene. The chain couples TRBV11-3 to TRBJ1-3, with D uncertain. The germline V gene encodes CDR1 SGHNT and CDR2 YENEEA. Trimming shortened V by 5 bases and J by 0 bases, and 11 bases separated the two germline ends. The CDR3 contains 15 residues. The CDR3 reads CASSPLSGSGNTIYF. Incomplete CDR3 DNA: TGTGCCAGCAGCCCCCTTTCGGGCTCTGGAAACACC. The entire variable domain, with the rest obtained from reference TRBV11-3 and TRBJ1-3, is as follows: EAGVVQSPRYKIIEKKQPVAFWCNPISGHNTLYWYLQNLGQGPELLIRYENEEAVDDSQLPKDRFSAERLKGVDSTLKIQPAELGDSAVYLCASSPLSGSGNTIYFGEGSWLTVV.

CDR3 DNA, as far as it was read: TGTGCCAGCAGCTTGGGGCAGAACTACAATCAGCCC. Translating it yields CASSLGQNYNQP. The CDR3 in full is CASSLGQNYNQPQHF. This chain joins TRBV5-5 and TRBJ1-5; D remains ambiguous. The read is 3 residues too short to cover the CDR3 end, so that end is filled in from the germline J gene. V lost 0 bases to trimming and J lost 3 bases, with 10 bases between them. Germline CDR1 and CDR2: SGHKS and YYEKEE (reference sequence). This CDR3 contains 15 residues.

This clone is labeled medium-sized based on frequency. The read finishes 3 residues shy of the CDR3 end, and the germline J gene is used to complete it. J is TRBJ1-1 and V is TRBV7-3, with D possibly TRBD1 on 5 matching bases. The length of the CDR3 is 13 residues. Germline-derived CDR1 and CDR2 are SGHTA and FQGTGA. The V gene lost 4 bases and the J gene lost 0 bases, with 6 bases spanning the gap. CDR3 bases read: TGTGCCAGCAGCTCACAGGTGAACACTGAA. It yields the protein CASSSQVNTE. The full CDR3 protein is CASSSQVNTEAFF.